This T cell receptor (beta chain) appears in the sequencing data of a study of cytomegalovirus exposure and HLA in healthy donors. Donors counted as nominally healthy when sampled, yet unrecorded immune exposures were likely. The CDR3 extends over 10 amino acids. Trimming stripped 7 bases from V and 7 bases from J, with 7 bases between. The PCR employed 60 Vbeta primers together with 13 Jbeta primers. As handled by the study authors: In a later analysis, of some 80 million unique beta chains, some 10 million appeared in at least two donors. Here immunoSEQ multiplex PCR was the method, and the copy in TCRdb shows in-frame clones only, minus some. The D gene and trimming were derived from the DNA, and the V and J assignments and clone size from that table. The table includes about 130,000 clones, 70% to 85% detected once. This clone has only a few counts.

This receptor was obtained from a boy between 10 and 17 years old in good health and CMV-seronegative. The chain combines TRBV23-1 with TRBJ1-1, with D uncertain. TRBV23-1 is an open reading frame whose function is uncertain. Sequenced input: PBMCs. The CDR3 nucleotides read TGCGCCAGCACCCCCTTTGAAGCTTTCTTT. Translating gives CASTPFEAFF.